Listed here is a single T cell receptor (beta chain). Its cognate antigen is unknown. This entry belongs to a study of CD8 T cells in ankylosing spondylitis. General study results and limits: Earlier reports found some motif variants in synovial fluid and blood in reactive arthritis. Matched ankylosing spondylitis synovial fluid reportedly contained a significantly enriched population of disease-linked clones. A motif of seven or eight highly homologous TCR beta variants was seen as apparently characteristic of ankylosing spondylitis blood.

V shed 4 bases, J shed 8 bases, and the junction held 1 base outside the gene matches. The CDR3 contains 13 residues. Germline loops: CDR1 ENHRY, CDR2 SYGVKD. By quantitative 5'-RACE with molecular barcodes, the TCR beta libraries were made. One entry per CDR3 protein, called by TCRdb with MiXCR from the 5' RACE reads. The sample holds some 340,000 distinct CDR3 sequences, roughly 14% seen once. The chain couples TRBV10-3 to TRBJ1-4, with 10 bases matching TRBD1. This sequence originates from a male donor with ankylosing spondylitis or in good health (not recorded which). Sequences were obtained from blood, either unsorted or a sorted T cell fraction (not recorded which). The CDR3 DNA sequence: TGTGCCATCAGTGGGGGACAGGGGGAAAAACTGTTTTTT. This encodes CAISGGQGEKLFF.